The T cell receptor beta chain described here comes from a study of cytomegalovirus exposure and HLA in healthy donors. About the research overall: The Caucasian-associated ancestry cluster contained around four fifths of the 398 genotyped donors.

Broader study findings: Earlier findings revealed that most TCR beta V segments proved productive either about 87% or about 30% of the time. A few CMV-associated chains proved CMV antigen-specific in vitro.

13 Jbeta primers and 60 Vbeta primers were used for the PCR. Data came from immunoSEQ multiplex PCR; TCRdb stores just in-frame clones and leaves some out. The sample has over 80,000 clones, about 81% seen once. Per germline, CDR1 SGHDT and CDR2 YYEEEE. This CDR3 has 17 amino acids. The ends were cut back, 0 bases at V and 0 bases at J, with 15 bases in the middle. This clone was found once. Its specificity is not known. What was sequenced was PBMCs. The sequence was collected from a man between 40 and 49 years old in good health and CMV-seropositive. The chain recombines TRBV5-6 with TRBJ1-2, with D tentatively TRBD1 (6 bases). The chain's CDR3 is CASSLVAGGASNYGYTF. The CDR3 DNA reads TGTGCCAGCAGCTTGGTGGCGGGGGGCGCTTCTAACTATGGCTACACCTTC.